Sequencing of this T cell receptor beta chain was carried out in a study of PD-1 blockade in mismatch repair-deficient tumors (dated by TCRdb to 2016 to 2017). About the investigation overall: Between September 2013 and September 2016, 90 or so consecutive patients with some twelve mismatch repair-deficient cancer types, all previously treated and progressing, were enrolled in the trial. Tumor-associated T cell clones in the peripheral blood of patients responding to PD-1 blockade were tracked using deep sequencing of TCR CDR3 regions.

Results and caveats for the whole study, not just this receptor: Tumor-resident clones, often undetectable in blood before treatment, expanded rapidly after pembrolizumab and then contracted, generally before radiologic responses.

Library prep was done by the immunoSEQ multiplex PCR assay. Entries here come from immuneACCESS through TCRdb and include only in-frame sequences with V and J called. Some clones fail to appear in such tables; in the studies checked, an unresolved V gene covers under half of the shortfall, and the cause of the remainder is unknown. The sample data list around 100,000 clones, and roughly 80% of these were observed just once. Approximately 4.7% of the sample lies in the top ten. A word on this clone: Its antigen remains unidentified. No much larger clonotype is one base removed from it; base qualities were not supplied.

Via the germline V gene, CDR1 is SGHRS and CDR2 YFSETQ. The cysteine opens and the phenylalanine closes a CDR3 of 13 amino acids. CDR3 DNA only is kept here, 39 bases in frame from base 1. Between the V and J ends, shortened by 0 bases and 2 bases respectively, the junction contains 5 bases. For every enrolled patient, mismatch repair deficiency was confirmed by either polymerase chain reaction or immunohistochemistry. TCR sequencing was performed for a few patients who responded to pembrolizumab therapy. The phase II trial prospectively evaluated PD-1 blockade with pembrolizumab in advanced mismatch repair-deficient cancers, independent of tissue of origin. Peripheral blood T cell samples were serially collected before and at multiple times after PD-1 blockade was started. Blood sampling times were expressed in weeks after the first pembrolizumab dose.

The chain couples TRBV5-1 to TRBJ1-2; confidence is insufficient to name the D gene. The TCR was taken from an adult with mismatch repair-deficient cancer. The input for sequencing was peripheral blood, taken more than 58 weeks after starting pembrolizumab. The nucleotide sequence is TGCGCCAGCAGCTTGGAGGAAAACTATGGCTACACCTTC. Protein translation: CASSLEENYGYTF.